This entry concerns a single TCR beta chain. The CDR3 sequence is 17 residues long. Germline CDR1 is MNHNS and CDR2 is SASEGT. J gave up 3 bases and V 4 bases, and 9 bases lay outside the gene matches. TCRdb keeps only in-frame clones here, not all; method: immunoSEQ multiplex PCR. The data contain around 100,000 clones, around 82% of them singletons. The source of the sample is a study of blood T cell repertoires in COVID-19. Overall study context: PBMCs, B-cell-depleted T cells, or T cells were the source of the cDNA or gDNA that made up the material.

The gene calls are TRBV6-1 and TRBJ1-2, with TRBD1 identical over 12 bases. The TCR sequence derives from a man aged 55-75 years with acute or convalescent COVID-19. Sequenced sample: peripheral blood. Here the CDR3 DNA reads TGTGCCAGCAGTGCGACGTCCGGGACAGGGGGCGACTATGGCTACACCTTC. Translation: CASSATSGTGGDYGYTF.